This T cell receptor beta chain came from a study of blood T cell repertoires in COVID-19. Clones were read by immunoSEQ multiplex PCR, and TCRdb kept only the in-frame ones, dropping some. The table records about 390,000 clones, 80% to 90% of them present only once. The CDR3 covers 14 residues. V was trimmed by 3 bases and J by 1 base, leaving 12 bases between them. Germline V gene lookup returns CDR1 DFQATT and CDR2 SNEGSKA (reference sequence). The source of this sequence is a woman aged 55-69 years with COVID-19, enrolled during active disease. Sequenced material: peripheral blood. The rearrangement uses TRBV20-1 and TRBJ1-2, with a weak D call TRBD1 (5 bases). DNA for the CDR3: TGCAGTGCTAGTCCCCGGAGGGGTAACTATGGCTACACCTTC. Translated: CSASPRRGNYGYTF.